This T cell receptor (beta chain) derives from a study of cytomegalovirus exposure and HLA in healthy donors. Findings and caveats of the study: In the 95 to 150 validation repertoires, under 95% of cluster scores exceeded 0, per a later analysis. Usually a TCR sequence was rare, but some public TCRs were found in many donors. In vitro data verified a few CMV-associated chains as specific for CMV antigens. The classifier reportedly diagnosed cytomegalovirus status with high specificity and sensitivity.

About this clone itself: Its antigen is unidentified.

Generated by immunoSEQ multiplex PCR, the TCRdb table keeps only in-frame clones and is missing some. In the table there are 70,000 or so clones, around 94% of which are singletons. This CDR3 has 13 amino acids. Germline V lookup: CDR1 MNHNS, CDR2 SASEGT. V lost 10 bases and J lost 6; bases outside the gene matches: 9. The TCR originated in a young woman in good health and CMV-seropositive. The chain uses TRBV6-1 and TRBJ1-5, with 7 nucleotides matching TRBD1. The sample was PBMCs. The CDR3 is CAIQGGVGQPQHF. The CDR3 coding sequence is TGTGCCATCCAAGGGGGCGTTGGTCAGCCCCAGCATTTT.